This T cell receptor beta chain was retrieved from a study of beta chain features in type 1 diabetes. Based on CD45RO/CCR7/CD25/CD127/CD95/CD27, CD4+ regulatory, stem cell-like memory, naive and central memory cells were sorted. Sorted populations all exceeded 95% purity. Isolated RNA was reverse transcribed in full, so expressed TCRB transcripts were sequenced. Sequenced by immunoSEQ multiplex PCR; TCRdb stores in-frame clones only, minus some. The data contain about 260,000 clones, approximately 70% of them singletons. A single count supports this clone. Antigen: not known. The study's findings and limits: Among patients, naive, central memory and Treg TCRB repertoires appeared more similar than among healthy donors. In cDNA sequencing, cells with high TCR expression could be over-represented.

Germline lookup yields CDR1 SGHRS and CDR2 YFSETQ. V shed 4 bases and J shed 1 base, with 7 bases lying between them. The CDR3 spans 13 residues. What was sequenced was naive CD4+ T cells from blood. The TCR sequence derives from a man younger than 45 in good health. The V and J genes are TRBV5-1 and TRBJ2-3, with D hard to call. The CDR3 DNA is TGCGCCAGCAGCCCGGCTGGCACAGATACGCAGTATTTT. Translated, it gives CASSPAGTDTQYF. Looking up the rest from reference TRBV5-1 and TRBJ2-3 gives the full variable domain: KAGVTQTPRYLIKTRGQQVTLSCSPISGHRSVSWYQQTPGQGLQFLFEYFSETQRNKGNFPGRFSGRQFSNSRSEMNVSTLELGDSALYLCASSPAGTDTQYFGPGTRLTVL.